The TCR beta chain described here comes from a study of blood T cell repertoires in COVID-19. The overall study: Spain, Italy and the United States supplied samples that represented acute and convalescent COVID-19. The analysed material was cDNA or gDNA that came from T cells, B-cell-depleted T cells, or PBMCs.

In the original workflow: For nucleated cells, counts were estimated from reference gene primer amplification. Repertoires were generated with immunoSEQ multiplex PCR, while TCRdb's copy carries only in-frame clones and drops some. V and J calls and clone size are those listed in that table; D and trimming were worked out from the DNA. The data show around 23,000 clones, more than 80% seen once. Germline assignment: CDR1 GTSNPN and CDR2 SVGIG (reference sequence). The V end lost 3 bases, the J end lost 2 bases, and 7 bases lay between the germline ends. The CDR3 loop spans 12 amino acids. The sample comprised peripheral blood. The sequence was obtained from a human donor in a cohort sampled during active COVID-19. The chain joins TRBV30 to TRBJ1-2; D might be TRBD1 (5 bases). CDR3 in DNA: TGTGCCTGGAGGGGGCTGAACTATGGCTACACCTTC. It encodes CAWRGLNYGYTF. The full variable domain, with the rest looked up from reference TRBV30 and TRBJ1-2, is SQTIHQWPATLVQPVGSPLSLECTVEGTSNPNLYWYRQAAGRGLQLLFYSVGIGQISSEVPQNLSASRPQDRQFILSSKKLLLSDSGFYLCAWRGLNYGYTFGSGTRLTVV.